In its sample, the clone carrying this T cell receptor beta chain was seen a few times. Its antigen remains unidentified. Primers used in a second PCR of roughly 7 to 12 cycles were a sample-barcoded 5' primer and a J-beta primer mix. TCRdb independently ran MiXCR on the 5' RACE reads; one entry per CDR3 protein. The sample contains hundreds of thousands of distinct CDR3 sequences, more than 45% of which appear only once. Healthy Caucasians from Russia aged about 6 to 90 served as donors. The sample belongs to a study of blood T cells in healthy people across ages. The wider study: Through template switching, about one barcoded beta molecule was captured per two T cells, as measured in model experiments. Study findings and constraints: More naive CD4+ cells and higher diversity were found in long-lived than in aged donors. Age showed a roughly linear inverse relationship with TCR beta diversity per million T cells.

The source is a young man in good health. Sequenced sample: blood.

CDR3 DNA: TGCAGTGCTAGATTTCTATGGGACAGTGGCGGCTACACCTTC. It yields the protein CSARFLWDSGGYTF. The chain uses TRBV20-1 and TRBJ1-2, with TRBD1 matching over 7 bases. Unmatched junction bases numbered 11, after V lost 2 bases and J lost 8 bases. CDR3 size: 14 residues. The V gene's germline CDR1 is DFQATT and CDR2 SNEGSKA (reference sequence).